Following are 20 T cell receptor beta chains from one sample sequenced in a study of T-cell memory formation after mild COVID-19. TCRdb reprocessed the 5' RACE reads with MiXCR, giving one entry per CDR3 protein. In the table there are roughly 200,000 distinct CDR3 sequences, about 9.2% of which are singletons. Sequencing was carried out using PBMCs or a T cell subset sorted from them (not recorded which). The receptors shown here come from a man aged 18 to 35 who had mild COVID-19 (a few samples of this study predate the infection). Cell type and time point are not known.

This clonotype was observed a handful of times. V is TRBV6-5 and J is TRBJ2-7; D might be TRBD2 (6 bases). The CDR3 consists of 13 residues. Per germline, CDR1 MNHEY and CDR2 SVGAGI. The ends were cut back, 1 base at V and 5 bases at J, with 9 bases in the middle. The CDR3 loop reads CASSYLAGNEQYF. The CDR3 coding sequence is TGTGCCAGCAGTTACTTGGCGGGGAACGAGCAGTACTTC.

In its sample, this clonotype was seen many times. This chain uses TRBV10-3 with TRBJ2-6; D is ambiguous. Germline assignment: CDR1 ENHRY and CDR2 SYGVKD. The V end was cut by 6 bases, the J end by 0 bases, with 6 bases between. CDR3 size: 14 residues. CDR3 DNA sequence: TGTGCCATCAGGGGAAGCTCTGGGGCCAACGTCCTGACTTTC. Translation: CAIRGSSGANVLTF.

The chain recombines TRBV6-5 with TRBJ2-7, with TRBD2 identical over 7 bases. The germline V gene has CDR1 MNHEY and CDR2 SVGAGI. The CDR3 consists of 14 residues. Trimming cost V 7 bases and J 0 bases; bases outside gene matches: 6. CDR3 nucleotides: TGTGCCAGCACCCGAGCGGGAAGCTCCTACGAGCAGTACTTC. Translated: CASTRAGSSYEQYF.

The rearrangement uses TRBV6-6 and TRBJ2-3; perhaps TRBD2 as D (5 bases). V dropped 2 bases and J dropped 1 base, with 10 bases sitting between them. The CDR3 has 15 amino acids. Per germline, CDR1 MNHNY and CDR2 SVGAGI (reference sequence). The DNA of the CDR3 is TGTGCCAGCAGTTACCGAGCCGGGGGCACAGATACGCAGTATTTT. Protein sequence: CASSYRAGGTDTQYF.

At least ten counts were recorded for this clonotype. The chain has TRBV7-8 and TRBJ2-5; D is undetermined. V lost 7 bases to trimming and J lost 4 bases, with 7 bases between them. The length of the CDR3 is 11 residues. Germline CDR1 SGHVS, CDR2 FQNEAQ. CDR3 in amino acids: CASTIGETQYF. CDR3 nucleotides: TGTGCCAGCACCATCGGAGAGACCCAGTACTTC.

This clonotype was detected a few times. The V and J genes are TRBV27 and TRBJ1-1, with D perhaps TRBD1 (5 bases). With 4 bases removed from V and 6 bases from J, the gap between germline ends came to 12 bases. The germline V gene has CDR1 MNHEY and CDR2 SMNVEV (reference sequence). This CDR3 spans 13 amino acids. The CDR3 loop reads CASSSRDSAEAFF. The CDR3 DNA follows: TGTGCCAGCAGTTCCAGGGATAGCGCTGAAGCTTTCTTT.

This clonotype has a handful of counts. The V and J genes are TRBV24-1 and TRBJ2-1; weak D call: TRBD1 (6 bases). V was clipped by 3 bases and J by 5 bases, with 13 bases between them. Germline loops: CDR1 KGHDR, CDR2 SFDVKD. The CDR3 has 15 amino acids. CDR3 DNA: TGTGCCACCAGTGATACCACTACAGGGAACAATGAGCAGTTCTTC. This sequence encodes CATSDTTTGNNEQFF.

This clonotype appeared a few times. The J gene is TRBJ2-5, the V gene TRBV10-3; a possible D gene is TRBD2 (6 bases). V was shortened by 6 bases and J by 5 bases, with 16 bases between the two germline ends. There are 14 residues in the CDR3. CDR1 ENHRY and CDR2 SYGVKD come from the germline V gene. The CDR3 DNA sequence: TGTGCCATCAGCCCCGGAGGGGCCTCGGAGACCCAGTACTTC. Amino acid sequence: CAISPGGASETQYF.

This clonotype occurred once. The chain couples TRBV7-2 to TRBJ1-5; a weak D match, TRBD1 (5 bases). Germline values: CDR1 SGHTA, CDR2 FQGNSA. V was cut by 5 bases and J by 9 bases, with 20 bases left in between. The CDR3 consists of 15 residues. CDR3 residues: CASSTSREMGRPQHF. Here the CDR3 DNA reads TGTGCCAGCAGCACCTCCAGGGAGATGGGTCGGCCCCAGCATTTT.

The sample holds a few counts of this clonotype. This chain connects TRBV7-2 to TRBJ1-1, with TRBD1 matching over 7 bases. With V trimmed by 5 bases and J by 1 base, 7 bases remained unmatched. The CDR3 sequence is 15 residues long. Germline values: CDR1 SGHTA, CDR2 FQGNSA. The CDR3 reads CASSPPQGRNTEAFF. Written as DNA, the CDR3 is TGTGCCAGCAGCCCCCCACAGGGGAGGAACACTGAAGCTTTCTTT.

This clonotype was counted between two and nine times. For the CDR3, the DNA is TGTGCCACTGGGCAGCGGGCCCGGGATACGCAGTATTTT. Its protein is CATGQRARDTQYF. The chain has TRBV7-3 and TRBJ2-3; perhaps TRBD2 as D (6 bases). Per germline, CDR1 SGHTA and CDR2 FQGTGA. The CDR3 covers 13 residues. V was clipped by 10 bases and J by 6 bases, with 17 bases between them.

Notes on this clonotype: One end of the junction varies from germline; a read error may be responsible. V gene TRBV5-1 combines with J gene TRBJ2-5, with 8 bases aligning to TRBD1. The CDR3 contains 13 residues. Germline CDR1 and CDR2: SGHRS and YFSETQ. In DNA form, the CDR3 reads TGCGCCAGCAGCACGACAGGGGAAGAGACCAAGTACTTC. Protein product: CASSTTGEETKYF.

The rearrangement links TRBV28 to TRBJ2-7; D may be TRBD2 (6 bases). This CDR3 is built from 12 residues. Germline V gene lookup returns CDR1 MDHEN and CDR2 SYDVKM. Here the CDR3 reads CARSSGVPEQYV. In nucleotides, the CDR3 is TGTGCCAGAAGTTCGGGAGTTCCCGAGCAGTACGTC.

Only a few counts were recorded for this clonotype. This may be a read error, as it is one base from a much larger clone. The chain links TRBV7-9 to TRBJ2-2; D gene uncertain. This CDR3 region has 12 residues. The germline V gene has CDR1 SEHNR and CDR2 FQNEAQ (reference sequence). V lost 5 bases and J 2 bases, leaving 3 bases between the germline ends. CDR3 in amino acids: CASSRNTGELFF. For the CDR3, the DNA is TGTGCCAGCAGCCGTAACACCGGGGAGCTGTTTTTT.

This clonotype has a handful of counts. V is TRBV10-3 and J is TRBJ2-7, with TRBD2 identical over 12 bases. The V and J ends lost 6 bases and 1 base, in that order; junction bases with no gene match: 4. The CDR3 is made up of 15 amino acids. CDR1 ENHRY and CDR2 SYGVKD come from the germline V gene. The CDR3 loop reads CAIRASGGVSYEQYV. The CDR3 DNA follows: TGTGCCATCAGGGCTAGCGGGGGGGTGTCCTACGAGCAGTACGTC.

This clonotype was seen at least ten times. The chain couples TRBV15 to TRBJ1-2; 7 bases are a match to TRBD1. CDR1 is LNHNV, CDR2 YYDKDF, per germline (reference sequence). This CDR3 contains 16 residues. V lost 0 bases to trimming and J lost 2 bases; unmatched junction nucleotides: 6. CDR3 nucleotide sequence: TGTGCCACCAGCAGAGAAGGGACAGCGAAAAACTATGGCTACACCTTC. Protein product: CATSREGTAKNYGYTF.

This chain joins TRBV20-1 and TRBJ2-5, with a possible D match to TRBD2 (5 bases). V lost 0 bases and J 4 bases, leaving 9 bases between the germline ends. This CDR3 region has 13 residues. Germline V gene lookup returns CDR1 DFQATT and CDR2 SNEGSKA (reference sequence). Here the CDR3 reads CSARDPGGETQYF. The CDR3 DNA follows: TGCAGTGCTAGAGATCCAGGAGGAGAGACCCAGTACTTC.

The J gene is TRBJ1-1, the V gene TRBV10-3; TRBD1 agrees at 7 bases. V lost 6 bases to trimming and J lost 6 bases; unmatched junction nucleotides: 7. Per germline, CDR1 ENHRY and CDR2 SYGVKD. This CDR3 contains 13 residues. CDR3 in amino acids: CAISSKGAAEAFF. CDR3 sequence (DNA): TGTGCCATCAGCTCCAAGGGGGCGGCTGAAGCTTTCTTT.

This clonotype was seen a handful of times. CDR3 loop: CAINRGLDEPQHF. CDR3 nucleotide sequence: TGTGCCATCAATAGGGGGCTGGATGAGCCCCAGCATTTT. The J gene is TRBJ1-5, the V gene TRBV10-3; 7 bases line up with TRBD1. The CDR3 runs to 13 residues. The germline V gene encodes CDR1 ENHRY and CDR2 SYGVKD. V lost 7 bases and J lost 8; bases outside the gene matches: 8.

The chain recombines TRBV12-3 or TRBV12-4 with TRBJ1-1; 8 bases line up with TRBD1. Losses at the gene ends were 6 bases for V and 1 base for J; bases not matched to a gene: 4. The CDR3 is 14 residues long. CDR3 amino acids: CASRPDRANTEAFF. CDR3 in DNA: TGTGCCAGCAGGCCGGACAGGGCGAACACTGAAGCTTTCTTT.